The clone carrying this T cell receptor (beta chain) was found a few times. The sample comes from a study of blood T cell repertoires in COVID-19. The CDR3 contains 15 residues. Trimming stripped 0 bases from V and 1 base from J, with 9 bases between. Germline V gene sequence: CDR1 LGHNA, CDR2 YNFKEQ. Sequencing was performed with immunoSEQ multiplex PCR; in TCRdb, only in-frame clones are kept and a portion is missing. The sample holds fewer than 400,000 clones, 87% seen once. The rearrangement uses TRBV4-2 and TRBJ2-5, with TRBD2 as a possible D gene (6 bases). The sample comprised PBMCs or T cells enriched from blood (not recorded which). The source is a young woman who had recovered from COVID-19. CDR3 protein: CASSQDRGSQETQYF. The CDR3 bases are TGTGCCAGCAGCCAAGATCGGGGGAGCCAAGAGACCCAGTACTTC.